The clone carrying this T cell receptor beta chain has more than one count but fewer than ten. Antigen unknown. The source of the sample is a study of T cell repertoires in cytomegalovirus infection. The study, taken as a whole, reports: Summed public TCR beta family frequency identified CMV carriers bearing the relevant HLA. Dominating the ex vivo response were HLA-C-restricted CMV-specific TCR beta clonotypes.

TCRdb called the reads again in MiXCR, with one record for every CDR3 protein. The sample contains 200,000 to 300,000 distinct CDR3 sequences, around an eighth of which appear only once. The CDR3 loop spans 12 amino acids. Germline V gene data show CDR1 as SQVTM and CDR2 as ANQGSEA. The V gene lost 2 bases and the J gene lost 3 bases, with 7 bases spanning the gap. This receptor was obtained from a human donor in good health (CMV status not recorded). Some clones in this sample may be carry-over from other donors' samples. Sequencing used PBMCs. This chain links TRBV29-1 with TRBJ1-1, with D unresolved. The CDR3 bases are TGCAGCGTTGAACTCAGCGACACTGAAGCTTTCTTT. Amino acid sequence: CSVELSDTEAFF.